This T cell receptor beta chain appears in the sequencing data of a study of Graves' ophthalmopathy and Graves' hyperthyroidism. Ophthalmopathy not arising within 18 months of follow-up defined hyperthyroidism as stable. Orbital computed tomography and thyroid ultrasound, along with TRAb, serum thyroxine and clinical symptoms, underpinned diagnosis. The CDR3 is 13 amino acids. Trimming stripped 1 base from V and 12 bases from J, with 15 bases between. Germline CDR1 reads SGHAT; CDR2 reads FQDESV (reference sequence). Amplification from RNA transcripts yielded the TCR beta CDR3 regions. RT-PCR with HTBI primers came first, then second-round multiplex PCR. TCRdb reanalysed the multiplex PCR reads using MiXCR and keeps one entry per CDR3 protein. The sample comprises hundreds of thousands of distinct CDR3 sequences, just over 15% of which are singletons, and approximately 7% rests with the top ten. This clonotype occurred many times.

This chain connects TRBV11-1 to TRBJ2-5; D possibly corresponds to TRBD2 (5 bases). The clonotype comes from a woman between 18 and 29 years old with stable Graves' hyperthyroidism. The sample comprised peripheral blood. The CDR3 spells CASSLGRDLLKYF. CDR3 DNA sequence: TGTGCCAGCAGCTTAGGCCGGGATTTGCTAAAGTACTTC.